This T cell receptor beta chain was identified in a study of cytomegalovirus exposure and HLA in healthy donors. CDR1 SSHAT and CDR2 FNYEAQ come from the germline V gene (reference sequence). J gave up 3 bases and V 1 base, and 6 bases lay outside the gene matches. The CDR3 consists of 15 residues. Only in-frame clones appear in the TCRdb table, and some are missing; sequencing was by immunoSEQ multiplex PCR. The table shows hundreds of thousands of clones, with more than 75% occurring only once. Findings and caveats of the study: The authors confirmed in vitro that three CMV-associated chains were specific for CMV antigens. Whilst most TCR sequences proved rare, a subset of public TCRs occurred across many donors. Within the 120 validation repertoires, first-cohort TCR clusters tended to co-occur, according to a later analysis.

This clone was recorded only once. Its antigen is not known. The sample consisted of PBMCs. This chain uses TRBV7-7 with TRBJ2-7; 7 nucleotides align to TRBD1. The receptor was isolated from a woman in her late teens or twenties in good health and CMV-seropositive. In nucleotides, the CDR3 is TGTGCCAGCAGCTTAGGGGCAGGGGGTGTCTACGAGCAGTACTTC. This translates into CASSLGAGGVYEQYF.